This is a list of T cell receptor beta chains from one sample in a study of Ad26.COV2.S vaccination and SARS-CoV-2 variants. The repertoire was sequenced with immunoSEQ multiplex PCR; TCRdb's copy has only in-frame clones and lacks some. The sample consists of fewer than 400,000 clones, 85% of them appearing once. The sample in question was peripheral blood, obtained in a trial of Ad26.COV2.S vaccine versus placebo. The receptors were gathered from a person aged 18-60 years who received the Ad26.COV2.S COVID-19 vaccine or a placebo. The CDR3 runs from the conserved cysteine through the conserved F or W. Each record gives: J gene, V gene, D gene, clone size, CDR3 DNA, CDR3 protein. The D gene is left open where the match is weak. The listing skips clone size in some rows; elsewhere it reads once, few, many or a size class.

TRBJ1-4	TRBV19	.	.	TGTGCCAGTAGTGCCTGGAGGGCACTTAATGAAAAACTGTTTTTT	CASSAWRALNEKLFF
TRBJ2-7	TRBV5-5	.	.	TGTGCCAGCAGCTTGGGTAATAGCGGCTACGAGCAGTACTTC	CASSLGNSGYEQYF
TRBJ2-5	TRBV7-7	TRBD1	few	TGTGCTAGCAGCCGGACAGGGTCCGAGACCCAGTACTTC	CASSRTGSETQYF
TRBJ2-2	TRBV28	TRBD1	.	TGTGCCAGCAGTTATGGGACAGGGAACACCGGGGAGCTGTTTTTT	CASSYGTGNTGELFF
TRBJ2-2	TRBV5-4	.	few	TGTGCCAGCAGCTTGATCGGCAGCCCAAGCGGGGAGCTGTTTTTT	CASSLIGSPSGELFF
TRBJ2-7	TRBV4-1	.	.	TGCGCCAGCAGCCAAGATGTCAGGGCGAGCCGGTACGAGCAGTACTTC	CASSQDVRASRYEQYF
TRBJ1-4	TRBV19	.	.	TGTGCCAGTAGTATGAGGGCGCGTGCTAATGAAAAACTGTTTTTT	CASSMRARANEKLFF
TRBJ2-1	TRBV28	TRBD1	.	TGTGCCAGCAGTTGGGGGACAGATGCCTACAATGAGCAGTTCTTC	CASSWGTDAYNEQFF
TRBJ2-7	TRBV28	.	.	TGTGCCAGCACTTTCCGTAGGAGTCTTGCCTACGAGCAGTACTTC	CASTFRRSLAYEQYF
TRBJ2-7	TRBV5-1	.	.	TGCGCCAGCAGCTTGGCCGGGGGTACGGTCGCCGAGCAGTACTTC	CASSLAGGTVAEQYF
TRBJ2-7	TRBV28	.	.	TGTGCCAGCAGCGCGGACAAGGATGGATCCTACGAGCAGTACTTC	CASSADKDGSYEQYF
TRBJ2-7	TRBV12-3/TRBV12-4	.	.	TGTGCCAGCAGTTTATTGACAGCCCTAGGGCAGTACTTC	CASSLLTALGQYF